This entry lists 17 T cell receptor beta chains sequenced from one sample in a study of cytomegalovirus exposure and HLA in healthy donors. PCR employed 60 Vbeta and 13 Jbeta primers. TCRdb keeps only in-frame clones here, not all; method: immunoSEQ multiplex PCR. The data contain about 110,000 clones, roughly 80% of them seen just once; the ten biggest clones take up 2.5%. Sequencing was performed on PBMCs. These receptors all stem from a man between 40 and 49 years old in good health and CMV-seronegative.

J is TRBJ2-1 and V is TRBV9; 8 bases are shared with TRBD2. CDR1 SGDLS and CDR2 YYNGEE come from the germline V gene. After removal of 0 bases from V and 5 bases from J, the junction contained 7 bases not matched to a gene. This CDR3 is 16 amino acids long. For the CDR3, the DNA is TGTGCCAGCAGCGTAGCTCCAGCGGGGGCCGACAATGAGCAGTTCTTC. Its translation is CASSVAPAGADNEQFF.

J is TRBJ1-1 and V is TRBV5-5; 11 nucleotides agree with TRBD1. Unmatched junction bases numbered 3, after V lost 4 bases and J lost 4 bases. Germline V gives CDR1 SGHKS, CDR2 YYEKEE (reference sequence). The CDR3 extends over 14 amino acids. CDR3 sequence reads: CASSGGTGGTEAFF. The DNA of the CDR3 is TGTGCCAGCAGCGGGGGGACAGGGGGCACTGAAGCTTTCTTT.

The V and J genes are TRBV5-1 and TRBJ2-5, with 11 positions matching TRBD2. V lost 1 base and J lost 7; bases outside the gene matches: 9. The CDR3 is made up of 16 amino acids. In germline, CDR1 is SGHRS, CDR2 YFSETQ. The CDR3 is CASSLSTSGGLGTQYF. In DNA form, the CDR3 reads TGCGCCAGCAGCTTGTCTACTAGCGGGGGCCTCGGGACCCAGTACTTC.

The chain carries TRBV9 and TRBJ2-5; TRBD2 aligns across 10 bases. After removal of 9 bases from V and 3 bases from J, the junction contained 5 bases not matched to a gene. The CDR3 totals 13 residues. Germline assignment: CDR1 SGDLS and CDR2 YYNGEE. DNA of the CDR3: TGTGCCACAAGCGGGGGGGTTGAAGAGACCCAGTACTTC. Its translation: CATSGGVEETQYF.

This rearrangement joins TRBV11-2 to TRBJ2-7; TRBD2 agrees at 7 bases. There are 13 residues in the CDR3. After removal of 0 bases from V and 12 bases from J, the junction contained 8 bases not matched to a gene. From germline, CDR1 is SGHAT and CDR2 FQNNGV. Written as DNA, the CDR3 is TGTGCCAGCAGCTTAGACCCCTGGGAGGGACCGTACTTC. Protein sequence: CASSLDPWEGPYF.

The CDR3 spells CASSFRDRGSGYTF. CDR3 DNA: TGTGCCAGCAGCTTTAGGGACAGAGGCTCTGGCTACACCTTC. The gene calls are TRBV7-8 and TRBJ1-2; 7 bases line up with TRBD1. From germline, CDR1 is SGHVS and CDR2 FQNEAQ. V shed 3 bases, J shed 7 bases, and the junction held 8 bases outside the gene matches. The CDR3 loop spans 14 amino acids.

V is TRBV9 and J is TRBJ1-6, with TRBD1 matching 7 bases. The CDR3 extends over 15 amino acids. With V trimmed by 4 bases and J by 7 bases, 8 bases remained unmatched. Germline-derived CDR1 and CDR2 are SGDLS and YYNGEE. This CDR3 is CASSPRDSWNSPLHF. The CDR3 bases are TGTGCCAGCAGCCCCCGGGACAGTTGGAATTCACCCCTCCACTTT.

In regard to this clone: Other DNA sequences in this specimen translate into the identical CDR3. V is TRBV2 and J is TRBJ2-5; 8 nucleotides match TRBD1. CDR1 and CDR2 (germline): SNHLY, FYNNEI. J lost 5 bases, V lost 4 bases, and 3 bases had no gene match. The CDR3 loop spans 13 amino acids. The CDR3 is CASSAGGVETQYF. CDR3 DNA sequence: TGTGCCAGCAGTGCAGGGGGCGTCGAGACCCAGTACTTC.

Turning to this clone: Within the sample, other DNA sequences also encode this same CDR3. The rearrangement links TRBV5-1 to TRBJ1-1; 8 bases align to TRBD1. The CDR3 consists of 14 residues. Germline-derived CDR1 and CDR2 are SGHRS and YFSETQ. Trimming removed 3 bases from V and 4 bases from J; junction bases left unmatched: 5. The CDR3 loop is CASSSGQGGTEAFF. The CDR3 DNA is TGCGCCAGCAGCTCCGGACAGGGAGGCACTGAAGCTTTCTTT.

The V gene is TRBV6-1, the J gene TRBJ1-2, with D possibly matching TRBD1 (5 bases). The CDR3 spans 13 residues. Germline V CDR1 and CDR2: MNHNS, SASEGT. Trimming cost V 4 bases and J 4 bases, with 10 bases left between them. The CDR3 loop is CASSGGLGYGYTF. The DNA of the CDR3 is TGTGCCAGCAGTGGGGGACTGGGCTATGGCTACACCTTC.

The chain employs TRBV6-6 and TRBJ1-4; D ambiguous. This CDR3 has 14 residues. V lost 6 bases and J 0 bases, leaving 8 bases between the germline ends. CDR1 is MNHNY and CDR2 is SVGAGI in the germline V gene (reference sequence). This CDR3 is CASSRDSTNEKLFF. The CDR3 DNA reads TGTGCCAGCAGCCGCGATTCAACTAATGAAAAACTGTTTTTT.

The chain employs TRBV25-1 and TRBJ2-5, with 8 bases that match TRBD1. V was clipped by 4 bases and J by 3 bases; unmatched bases: 7. The CDR3 runs to 15 residues. Germline-derived CDR1 and CDR2 are MGHDK and SYGVNS. The CDR3 reads CASSVVGTGKETQYF. CDR3 nucleotides: TGTGCCAGCAGTGTAGTGGGGACAGGAAAAGAGACCCAGTACTTC. Full variable domain (missing parts from reference TRBV25-1 and TRBJ2-5): EADIYQTPRYLVIGTGKKITLECSQTMGHDKMYWYQQDPGMELHLIHYSYGVNSTEKGDLSSESTVSRIRTEHFPLTLESARPSHTSQYLCASSVVGTGKETQYFGPGTRLLVL.

V and J are TRBV11-2 and TRBJ1-1, with D uncertain. The V gene lost 5 bases and the J gene lost 4 bases, with 14 bases spanning the gap. CDR3 length equals 14 residues. Per germline, CDR1 SGHAT and CDR2 FQNNGV. The CDR3 coding sequence is TGTGCCAGCAGCCTAGGTGGCTTTCGCACTGAAGCTTTCTTT. Translated: CASSLGGFRTEAFF.

The chain uses TRBV6-1 and TRBJ1-2; D uncertain. Deletions cut 6 bases from V and 5 bases from J, with 19 bases between. Germline V lookup: CDR1 MNHNS, CDR2 SASEGT. The length of the CDR3 is 15 residues. The CDR3 loop is CASRGSVGLRYGYTF. CDR3 sequence (DNA): TGTGCCAGCAGGGGATCCGTTGGACTGCGATATGGCTACACCTTC.

The genes are TRBV6-6 and TRBJ2-7; the match to TRBD1 covers 7 bases. The CDR3 has 14 residues. Trimming removed 2 bases from V and 2 bases from J; junction bases left unmatched: 3. CDR1 and CDR2 (germline): MNHNY, SVGAGI (reference sequence). Written as DNA, the CDR3 is TGTGCCAGCAGTTACCCACAGGGGACCTACGAGCAGTACTTC. This sequence encodes CASSYPQGTYEQYF.

CDR3 sequence: CASSRQGTSTDTQYF. The CDR3 DNA reads TGTGCCAGCAGCAGACAGGGGACTAGCACAGATACGCAGTATTTT. J is TRBJ2-3 and V is TRBV2; 8 nucleotides match TRBD1. The CDR3 consists of 15 residues. The junction had 5 bases not matched to a gene; V was cut back by 6 bases and J by 0 bases. Germline V gene data show CDR1 as SNHLY and CDR2 as FYNNEI.

This chain links TRBV19 with TRBJ2-3; the match to TRBD2 covers 7 bases. CDR1 is LNHDA and CDR2 is SQIVND in the germline V gene (reference sequence). CDR3 length: 19 amino acids. V lost 0 bases, J lost 5 bases, and 17 bases stayed unmatched. The CDR3 DNA is TGTGCCAGTAGTATAGAGGCGACAGCTAATGGGGGGGTGTTAGATACGCAGTATTTT. As protein: CASSIEATANGGVLDTQYF. Based on the CDR3 plus reference TRBV19 and TRBJ2-3, the full variable domain is DGGITQSPKYLFRKEGQNVTLSCEQNLNHDAMYWYRQDPGQGLRLIYYSQIVNDFQKGDIAEGYSVSREKKESFPLTVTSAQKNPTAFYLCASSIEATANGGVLDTQYFGPGTRLTVL.